Sequencing of this TCR beta chain was carried out in a study of OX40 agonist ivuxolimab in advanced cancers. Study-wide background: It was permissible to have had prior anti-PD-1, anti-PD-L1 or anti-CTLA-4 therapy, and around 40% had some. Partial responses were achieved by three patients, one with hepatocellular carcinoma and two with cutaneous melanoma. Study-wide results and caveats: Normalized T-cell clonal expansion was also low in a subset of nonresponders. The antigens recognized by the expanded peripheral T cells, that is their antigen specificity, were not determined.

CDR1 MNHNY and CDR2 SVGAGI come from the germline V gene (reference sequence). J lost 5 bases, V lost 6 bases, and 13 bases had no gene match. CDR3 size: 16 residues. Repertoires were generated with immunoSEQ multiplex PCR, while TCRdb's copy carries only in-frame clones and drops some. Seen here are 95,000 to 150,000 clones, 93% observed once, and the top ten hold more than 0.15%. Concerning this clone itself: Its antigen is currently unknown.

Specimen: CD4+ or CD8+ T cells sorted from blood, collected in a trial of the OX40 agonist ivuxolimab. The TCR comes from an adult with an advanced solid tumor such as melanoma, head and neck, liver or kidney cancer. The J gene is TRBJ2-5, the V gene TRBV6-6; 9 positions agree with TRBD1. The CDR3 sequence: CASRHGQGPSKETQYF. The CDR3 DNA is TGTGCCAGCAGACACGGACAGGGGCCTAGTAAGGAGACCCAGTACTTC.